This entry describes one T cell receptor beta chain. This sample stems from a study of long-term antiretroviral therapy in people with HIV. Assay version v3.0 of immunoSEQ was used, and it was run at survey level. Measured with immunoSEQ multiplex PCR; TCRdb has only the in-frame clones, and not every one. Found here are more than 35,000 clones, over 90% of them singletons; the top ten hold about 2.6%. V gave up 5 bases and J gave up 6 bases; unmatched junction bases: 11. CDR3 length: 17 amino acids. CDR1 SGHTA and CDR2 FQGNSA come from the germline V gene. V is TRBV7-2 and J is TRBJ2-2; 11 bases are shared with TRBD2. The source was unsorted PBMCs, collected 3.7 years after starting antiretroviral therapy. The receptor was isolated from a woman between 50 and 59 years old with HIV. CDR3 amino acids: CASSLSSGGAYSGELFF. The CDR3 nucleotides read TGTGCCAGCAGCCTAAGTAGCGGGGGGGCGTATTCCGGGGAGCTGTTTTTT.